This entry lists 17 T cell receptor beta chains sequenced from one sample in a study of T-cell reconstitution after alpha-beta-depleted transplantation in children. Construction of the TCRbeta library involved unique molecular identifiers. TCRdb called the PCR reads again in MiXCR, with one record for every CDR3 protein. The data hold roughly 200,000 distinct CDR3 sequences, with more than 6.5% observed a single time. The source material was PBMCs from the stem cell graft donor, sampled from the stem cell graft. These receptors originate from a human donor who donated a stem cell graft to a child with Wiskott-Aldrich syndrome.

This clonotype was seen repeatedly, ten times or more. This chain connects TRBV2 to TRBJ2-7, with 7 bases matching TRBD1. This CDR3 contains 12 residues. The J segment lost 5 bases and the V segment lost 9 bases, leaving 7 bases of the junction unmatched. CDR1 is SNHLY, CDR2 FYNNEI, per germline. CDR3 coding DNA: TGTGCCAGTTTCGACAGGGCTGACGAGCAGTACTTC. Amino acid sequence: CASFDRADEQYF.

The rearrangement uses TRBV11-2 and TRBJ1-1; D remains ambiguous. V dropped 0 bases and J dropped 4 bases, with 3 bases sitting between them. This CDR3 comprises 12 residues. Germline V gene sequence: CDR1 SGHAT, CDR2 FQNNGV. The CDR3 DNA sequence: TGTGCCAGCAGCTTAGACGGCACTGAAGCTTTCTTT. This codes for CASSLDGTEAFF.

This clonotype was detected a few times. The chain uses TRBV3-1 and TRBJ2-3; 9 bases match TRBD2. The V segment lost 6 bases and the J segment 0 bases; nucleotides outside the gene matches: 7. Germline lookup yields CDR1 LGHDT and CDR2 YNNKEL (reference sequence). This CDR3 contains 16 residues. CDR3 protein: CASREGLASSTDTQYF. For the CDR3, the DNA is TGTGCCAGCAGAGAAGGACTAGCGTCTAGCACAGATACGCAGTATTTT.

This clonotype was picked up many times. V is TRBV12-3 or TRBV12-4 and J is TRBJ2-5; 9 positions match TRBD1. With 6 bases clipped from V and 7 bases from J, the junction kept 12 bases outside the gene matches. The CDR3 has 15 amino acids. For the CDR3, the DNA is TGTGCCAGCAGCCGACCCGACAGGGGGTATGGGACCCAGTACTTC. It is translated as CASSRPDRGYGTQYF.

This clonotype was detected only a few times. The gene calls are TRBV6-5 and TRBJ2-1; 7 bases line up with TRBD2. J gave up 8 bases and V 0 bases, and 16 bases lay outside the gene matches. Germline CDR1 and CDR2: MNHEY and SVGAGI. The CDR3 totals 18 residues. The CDR3 DNA reads as TGTGCCAGCAGTTACTCGACCCAGGGCGGGGGATGGGGCGATGAGCAGTTCTTC. This encodes CASSYSTQGGGWGDEQFF.

This rearrangement joins TRBV3-1 to TRBJ1-4, with 7 bases that match TRBD1. Trimming took 8 bases from V and 6 from J; bases not matched to a gene: 6. Germline lookup yields CDR1 LGHDT and CDR2 YNNKEL (reference sequence). The CDR3 totals 13 residues. The CDR3 DNA is TGTGCCAGCGGTTACAGGGGTGATGAAAAACTGTTTTTT. Its translation: CASGYRGDEKLFF. Full variable domain (missing parts from reference TRBV3-1 and TRBJ1-4): DTAVSQTPKYLVTQMGNDKSIKCEQNLGHDTMYWYKQDSKKFLKIMFSYNNKELIINETVPNRFSPKSPDKAHLNLHINSLELGDSAVYFCASGYRGDEKLFFGSGTQLSVL.

In this sample, this clonotype turned up many times. In DNA, the CDR3 is TGTGCCAGCAGCTTAGCAACAGGTGAAGCTTTCTTT. Its translation is CASSLATGEAFF. V usage is TRBV7-9 and J usage is TRBJ1-1; maybe TRBD1 (5 bases). The CDR3 spans 12 residues. The ends were cut back, 0 bases at V and 7 bases at J, with 6 bases in the middle. Germline V gene lookup returns CDR1 SEHNR and CDR2 FQNEAQ (reference sequence).

This clonotype was seen repeatedly, ten times or more. This chain joins TRBV7-2 and TRBJ2-1; D possibly uses TRBD1 or TRBD2 (5 bases each). This CDR3 is 13 amino acids long. Between the trimmed V and J ends, which lost 1 base and 7 bases, there was a span of 8 bases. Germline lookup yields CDR1 SGHTA and CDR2 FQGNSA. The DNA for the CDR3 is TGTGCCAGCAGCTTAGGGGGGATTAATGAGCAGTTCTTC. The encoded protein is CASSLGGINEQFF. Full variable domain (outside the CDR3, taken from reference TRBV7-2 and TRBJ2-1): GAGVSQSPSNKVTEKGKDVELRCDPISGHTALYWYRQSLGQGLEFLIYFQGNSAPDKSGLPSDRFSAERTGGSVSTLTIQRTQQEDSAVYLCASSLGGINEQFFGPGTRLTVL.

J is TRBJ1-1 and V is TRBV29-1; a possible D gene is TRBD1 (6 bases). The CDR3 length is 13 residues. Trimming removed 6 bases from V and 6 bases from J, with 17 bases in between. Germline CDR1 is SQVTM and CDR2 is ANQGSEA. The CDR3 DNA follows: TGCAGCGTCATAGGATGGACAGTCCCTGAAGCTTTCTTT. Its translation is CSVIGWTVPEAFF.

This clonotype was counted many times. CDR3 loop: CAISGGNSNQPQHF. CDR3 DNA: TGTGCCATCAGTGGTGGGAATAGCAATCAGCCCCAGCATTTT. The chain is built from TRBV10-3 and TRBJ1-5; no definite D call. Germline V gives CDR1 ENHRY, CDR2 SYGVKD. Trimming removed 4 bases at V and 0 bases at J, with 7 bases between. There are 14 residues in the CDR3.

This clonotype was seen at least ten times. The chain has TRBV7-6 and TRBJ2-5, with D uncertain. Germline assignment: CDR1 SGHVS and CDR2 FNYEAQ. There are 13 residues in the CDR3. V lost 0 bases and J 5 bases, leaving 7 bases between the germline ends. The CDR3 DNA reads as TGTGCCAGCAGCTTAGCGCTAACTGAGACCCAGTACTTC. Translating gives CASSLALTETQYF.

This sequence joins TRBV3-1 and TRBJ2-2, with D tentatively TRBD2 (5 bases). Germline loops: CDR1 LGHDT, CDR2 YNNKEL (reference sequence). This CDR3 is 14 amino acids long. V was shortened by 1 base and J by 6 bases, with 9 bases between the two germline ends. CDR3 DNA sequence: TGTGCCAGCAGCCAAGGGTACGGGGCCGGGGAGCTGTTTTTT. It translates to CASSQGYGAGELFF. The variable domain in full, completed from reference TRBV3-1 and TRBJ2-2, reads DTAVSQTPKYLVTQMGNDKSIKCEQNLGHDTMYWYKQDSKKFLKIMFSYNNKELIINETVPNRFSPKSPDKAHLNLHINSLELGDSAVYFCASSQGYGAGELFFGEGSRLTVL.

This clonotype appeared many times. The V gene is TRBV7-9, the J gene TRBJ2-1; 7 nucleotides match TRBD2. Germline V gene lookup returns CDR1 SEHNR and CDR2 FQNEAQ (reference sequence). The CDR3 sequence is 14 residues long. J gave up 0 bases and V 9 bases, and 5 bases lay outside the gene matches. The CDR3 bases are TGTGCCAGTTTAGCGGGTTTCTCCTACAATGAGCAGTTCTTC. It translates to CASLAGFSYNEQFF.

This clonotype was detected ten times or more. V gene TRBV6-5 combines with J gene TRBJ2-5; unclear D gene. This CDR3 spans 13 amino acids. Germline V gives CDR1 MNHEY, CDR2 SVGAGI. Between the trimmed V and J ends, which lost 4 bases and 2 bases, there was a span of 8 bases. Written as DNA, the CDR3 is TGTGCCAGCAGTTGGACGTCGCAAGAGACCCAGTACTTC. It encodes CASSWTSQETQYF.

This clonotype has just a few counts. The genes are TRBV21-1 and TRBJ2-2. TRBV21-1 is noted as a pseudogene. CDR3 length equals 15 residues. In DNA, the CDR3 is TGTGCCAGCATCATAGCGGTGCCGTTTTACGGGGAGCTGTTTTTT. It codes for CASIIAVPFYGELFF.

This clonotype showed up many times. CDR3 nucleotides: TGTGCCAGCAGCGGGCTAGCGGGAGGGAGAGAAGAGACCCAGTACTTC. Its translation is CASSGLAGGREETQYF. The chain has TRBV5-6 and TRBJ2-5, with TRBD2 matching over 12 bases. J lost 3 bases, V lost 4 bases, and 7 bases had no gene match. Germline CDR1 SGHDT, CDR2 YYEEEE. The CDR3 sequence is 16 residues long.

This clonotype was seen repeatedly, ten times or more. Sequence at one end of the junction differs from germline and may be a read error. The rearrangement links TRBV12-3 or TRBV12-4 to TRBJ2-1, with TRBD1 identical over 8 bases. CDR3 length equals 14 residues. CDR3 protein: CASSLGQAYSEQFF. The CDR3 DNA reads TGTGCCAGCAGTTTGGGACAGGCCTACAGTGAGCAGTTCTTC.